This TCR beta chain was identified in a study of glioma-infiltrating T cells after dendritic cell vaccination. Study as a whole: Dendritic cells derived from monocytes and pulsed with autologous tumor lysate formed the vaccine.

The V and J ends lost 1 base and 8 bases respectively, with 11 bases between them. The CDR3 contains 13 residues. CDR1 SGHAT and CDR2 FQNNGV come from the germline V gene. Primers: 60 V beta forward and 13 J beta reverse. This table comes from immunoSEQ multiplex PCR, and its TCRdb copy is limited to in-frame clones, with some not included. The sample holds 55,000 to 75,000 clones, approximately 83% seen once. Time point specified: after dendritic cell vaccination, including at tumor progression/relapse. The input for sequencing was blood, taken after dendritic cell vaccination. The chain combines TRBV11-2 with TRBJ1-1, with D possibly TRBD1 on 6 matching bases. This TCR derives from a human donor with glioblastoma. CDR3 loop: CASSLVWGPEAFF. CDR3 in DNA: TGTGCCAGCAGCTTAGTATGGGGGCCCGAAGCTTTCTTT.